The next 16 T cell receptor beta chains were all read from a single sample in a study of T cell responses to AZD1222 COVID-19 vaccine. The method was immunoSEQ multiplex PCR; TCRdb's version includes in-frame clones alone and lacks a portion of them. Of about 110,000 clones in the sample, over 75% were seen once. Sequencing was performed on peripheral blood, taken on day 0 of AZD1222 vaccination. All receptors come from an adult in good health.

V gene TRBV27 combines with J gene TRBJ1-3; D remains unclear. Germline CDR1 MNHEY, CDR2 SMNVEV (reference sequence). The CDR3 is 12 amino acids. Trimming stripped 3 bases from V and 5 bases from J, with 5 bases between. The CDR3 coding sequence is TGTGCCAGCAGTTTGAGCCGAAACACCATATATTTT. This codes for CASSLSRNTIYF.

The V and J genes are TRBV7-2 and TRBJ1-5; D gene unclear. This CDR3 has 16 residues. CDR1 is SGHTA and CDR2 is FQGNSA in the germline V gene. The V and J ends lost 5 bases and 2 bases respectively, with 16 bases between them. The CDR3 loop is CASSRLNLAGNQPQHF. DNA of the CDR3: TGTGCCAGCAGCCGTCTGAATCTAGCTGGCAATCAGCCCCAGCATTTT.

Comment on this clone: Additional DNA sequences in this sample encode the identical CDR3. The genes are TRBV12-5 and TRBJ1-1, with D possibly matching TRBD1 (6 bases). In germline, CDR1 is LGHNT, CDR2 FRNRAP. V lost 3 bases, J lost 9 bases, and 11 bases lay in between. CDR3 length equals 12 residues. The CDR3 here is CASGLGQGKAFF. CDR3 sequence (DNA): TGTGCTAGTGGTTTAGGGCAGGGGAAAGCTTTCTTT. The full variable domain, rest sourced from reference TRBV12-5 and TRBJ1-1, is DARVTQTPRHKVTEMGQEVTMRCQPILGHNTVFWYRQTMMQGLELLAYFRNRAPLDDSGMPKDRFSAEMPDATLATLKIQPSEPRDSAVYFCASGLGQGKAFFGQGTRLTVV.

The DNA for the CDR3 is TGTGCCAGTAGTACGCGGTGGGCGACTGACTATGGCTACACCTTC. This gives the protein CASSTRWATDYGYTF. This chain joins TRBV19 and TRBJ1-2; D call uncertain. Trimming pared 4 bases from V and 3 bases from J, leaving 15 bases between. This CDR3 spans 15 amino acids. Germline V CDR1 and CDR2: LNHDA, SQIVND (reference sequence).

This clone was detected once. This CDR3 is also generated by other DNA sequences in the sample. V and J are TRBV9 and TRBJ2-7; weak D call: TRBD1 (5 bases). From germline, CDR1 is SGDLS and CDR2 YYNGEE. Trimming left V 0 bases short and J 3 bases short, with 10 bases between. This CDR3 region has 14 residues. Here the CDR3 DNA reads TGTGCCAGCAGCGTAGGGTCCAGGGACTACGAGCAGTACTTC. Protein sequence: CASSVGSRDYEQYF.

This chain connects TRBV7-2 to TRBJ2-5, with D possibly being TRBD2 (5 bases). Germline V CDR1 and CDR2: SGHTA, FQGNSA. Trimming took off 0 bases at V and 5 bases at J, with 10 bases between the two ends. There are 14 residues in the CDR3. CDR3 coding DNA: TGTGCCAGCAGCTTAGCCGGGATTGGGGAGACCCAGTACTTC. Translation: CASSLAGIGETQYF. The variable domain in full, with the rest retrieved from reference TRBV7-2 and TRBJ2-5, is GAGVSQSPSNKVTEKGKDVELRCDPISGHTALYWYRQSLGQGLEFLIYFQGNSAPDKSGLPSDRFSAERTGGSVSTLTIQRTQQEDSAVYLCASSLAGIGETQYFGPGTRLLVL.

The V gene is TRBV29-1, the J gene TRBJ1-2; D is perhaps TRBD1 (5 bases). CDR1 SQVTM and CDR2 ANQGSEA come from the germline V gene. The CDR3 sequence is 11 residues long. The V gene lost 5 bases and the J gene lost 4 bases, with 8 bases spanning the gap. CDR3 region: CSVKGSYGYTF. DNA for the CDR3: TGCAGCGTTAAGGGGAGCTATGGCTACACCTTC.

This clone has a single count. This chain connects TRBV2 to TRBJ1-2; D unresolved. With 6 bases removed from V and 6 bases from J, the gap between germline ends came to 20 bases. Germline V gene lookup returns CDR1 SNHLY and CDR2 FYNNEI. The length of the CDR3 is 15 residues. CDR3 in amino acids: CASRNEIASRDGYTF. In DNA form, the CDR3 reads TGTGCCAGCAGAAACGAAATAGCGAGTCGGGATGGCTACACCTTC.

The CDR3 DNA sequence: TGTGCCAGCAGTTCGGTTAGCGGGAGGGCCCTCTACGAGCAGTACTTC. Its protein product is CASSSVSGRALYEQYF. The J gene is TRBJ2-7, the V gene TRBV6-2 or TRBV6-3; 11 nucleotides match TRBD2. J lost 3 bases, V lost 4 bases, and 8 bases had no gene match. CDR1 and CDR2 from the germline V gene are MNHEY and SVGEGT. This CDR3 contains 16 residues.

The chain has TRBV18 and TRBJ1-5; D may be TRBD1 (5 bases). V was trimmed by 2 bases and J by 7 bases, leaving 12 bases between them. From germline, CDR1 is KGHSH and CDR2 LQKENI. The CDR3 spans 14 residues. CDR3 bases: TGTGCCAGCTCACCAAAGGGGTTTCGACAGCCCCAGCATTTT. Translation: CASSPKGFRQPQHF. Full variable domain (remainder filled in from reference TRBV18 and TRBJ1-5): NAGVMQNPRHLVRRRGQEARLRCSPMKGHSHVYWYRQLPEEGLKFMVYLQKENIIDESGMPKERFSAEFPKEGPSILRIQQVVRGDSAAYFCASSPKGFRQPQHFGDGTRLSIL.

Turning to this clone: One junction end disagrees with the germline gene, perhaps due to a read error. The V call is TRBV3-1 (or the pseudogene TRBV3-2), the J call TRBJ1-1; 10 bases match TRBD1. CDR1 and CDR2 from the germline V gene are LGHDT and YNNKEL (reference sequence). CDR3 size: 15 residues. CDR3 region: CASSQARTGGTEAFF. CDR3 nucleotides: TGTGCCAGCAGTCAAGCCCGGACAGGGGGCACTGAAGCTTTCTTT.

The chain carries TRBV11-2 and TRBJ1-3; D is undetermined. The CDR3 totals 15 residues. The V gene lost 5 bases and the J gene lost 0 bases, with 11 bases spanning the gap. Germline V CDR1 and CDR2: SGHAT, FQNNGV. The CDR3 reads CASSQILRSGNTIYF. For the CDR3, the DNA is TGTGCCAGCAGCCAGATCCTACGCTCTGGAAACACCATATATTTT.

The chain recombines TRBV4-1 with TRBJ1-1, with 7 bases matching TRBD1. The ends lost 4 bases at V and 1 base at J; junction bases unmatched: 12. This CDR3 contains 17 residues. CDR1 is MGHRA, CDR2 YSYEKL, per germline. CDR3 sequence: CASSRGQAGGRNTEAFF. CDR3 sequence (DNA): TGCGCCAGCAGCCGAGGACAGGCAGGCGGGCGGAACACTGAAGCTTTCTTT.

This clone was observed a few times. This chain's CDR3 is CASTRTAGEQYF. As DNA, the CDR3 is TGTGCCAGCACAAGGACCGCCGGAGAGCAGTACTTC. The V call is TRBV2, the J call TRBJ2-7; no clear D gene. Between the trimmed V and J ends, which lost 7 bases and 7 bases, there was a span of 14 bases. Germline V CDR1 and CDR2: SNHLY, FYNNEI. The CDR3 is made up of 12 amino acids. The full variable domain, in which reference TRBV2 and TRBJ2-7 provide the parts outside the CDR3, is EPEVTQTPSHQVTQMGQEVILRCVPISNHLYFYWYRQILGQKVEFLVSFYNNEISEKSEIFDDQFSVERPDGSNFTLKIRSTKLEDSAMYFCASTRTAGEQYFGPGTRLTVT.

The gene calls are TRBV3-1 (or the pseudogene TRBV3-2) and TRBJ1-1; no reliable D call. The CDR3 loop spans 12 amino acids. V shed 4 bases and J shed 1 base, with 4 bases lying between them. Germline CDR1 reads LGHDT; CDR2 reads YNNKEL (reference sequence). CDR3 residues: CASSRANTEAFF. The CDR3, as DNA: TGTGCCAGCAGCCGGGCGAACACTGAAGCTTTCTTT.

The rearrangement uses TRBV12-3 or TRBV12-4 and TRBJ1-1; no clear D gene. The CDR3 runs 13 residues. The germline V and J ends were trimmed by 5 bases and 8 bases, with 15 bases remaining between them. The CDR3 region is CASSPLMVTEAFF. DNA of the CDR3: TGTGCCAGCAGTCCCCTAATGGTCACCGAAGCTTTCTTT.